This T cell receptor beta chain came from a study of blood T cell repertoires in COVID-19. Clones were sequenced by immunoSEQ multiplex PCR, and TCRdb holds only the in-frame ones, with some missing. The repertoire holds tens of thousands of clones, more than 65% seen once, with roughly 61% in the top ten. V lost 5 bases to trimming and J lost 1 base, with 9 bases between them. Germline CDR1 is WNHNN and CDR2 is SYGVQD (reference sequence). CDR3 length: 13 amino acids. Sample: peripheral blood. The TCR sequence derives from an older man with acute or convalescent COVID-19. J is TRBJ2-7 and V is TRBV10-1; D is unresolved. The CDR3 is CASSRVGSYEQYF. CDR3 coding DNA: TGCGCCAGCAGTCGAGTCGGGTCCTACGAGCAGTACTTC.